One sample yielded the 11 T cell receptor beta chains listed below, sequenced in a study of tumor and adjacent non-tumor tissue in lung cancer. Three rounds of nested PCR, following a modified ARM-PCR protocol, produced the TCRbeta library. TCRdb passed the multiplex PCR reads through MiXCR, listing each CDR3 protein once. The repertoire consists of about 93,000 distinct CDR3 sequences, with about 66% occurring once and the leading ten covering about 16%. No cell sorting was done before RNA was extracted from the tissue. The sample taken for sequencing was lung tumor tissue. The receptor set was obtained from a man aged 60 to 69 with non-small cell lung cancer.

The genes are TRBV5-1 and TRBJ2-1, with TRBD2 matching 14 bases. V trimming: 9 bases; J trimming: 13 bases; junction bases outside the gene matches: 15. CDR1 and CDR2 from the germline V gene are SGHRS and YFSETQ. The CDR3 consists of 15 residues. The CDR3 DNA follows: TGCGCCACCAGTCCGGGACTAGCGGGAGCTGGTGATCAGTTCTTC. This codes for CATSPGLAGAGDQFF.

This clonotype was seen more than once but under ten times. The chain employs TRBV19 and TRBJ2-5, with D perhaps assigned TRBD1 or TRBD2 (5 bases each). Trimming shortened V by 2 bases and J by 4 bases, and 8 bases separated the two germline ends. The CDR3 spans 13 residues. Germline CDR1 LNHDA, CDR2 SQIVND (reference sequence). The CDR3 protein is CASSIRGRETQYF. As DNA, the CDR3 is TGTGCCAGTAGTATACGGGGACGAGAGACCCAGTACTTC.

This clonotype has only a few counts. This chain links TRBV10-3 with TRBJ2-7, with a tentative D call TRBD2 (6 bases). The V end was cut by 2 bases, the J end by 6 bases, with 11 bases between. Germline V gene data show CDR1 as ENHRY and CDR2 as SYGVKD. The CDR3 length is 13 residues. This CDR3 is CAISEPGGREQYF. CDR3 DNA sequence: TGTGCCATCAGTGAGCCCGGAGGGCGCGAGCAGTACTTC.

The rearrangement links TRBV10-2 to TRBJ2-3; no firm D call. CDR1 is WSHSY and CDR2 is SAAADI in the germline V gene. Trimming pared 7 bases from V and 2 bases from J, leaving 13 bases between. This CDR3 region has 14 residues. For the CDR3, the DNA is TGCGCCAGCAAAGGCTACAGATACACAGATACGCAGTATTTT. This translates into CASKGYRYTDTQYF.

This clonotype was recorded at least ten times. The J gene is TRBJ2-2, the V gene TRBV20-1; D perhaps matches TRBD2 (6 bases). Germline CDR1 and CDR2: DFQATT and SNEGSKA (reference sequence). V was trimmed by 6 bases and J by 6 bases, leaving 23 bases between them. The CDR3 runs 16 residues. CDR3 DNA: TGCAGTGCCCAGATGGCTAGCGATCCCCGGGCCGGGGAGCTGTTTTTT. This sequence encodes CSAQMASDPRAGELFF.

The chain joins TRBV4-3 to TRBJ1-4, with D hard to call. CDR3 length: 15 residues. Trimming cost V 7 bases and J 0 bases, with 12 bases left between them. Germline CDR1 LGHNA, CDR2 YSLEER. The CDR3 sequence is CASNDQWATNEKLFF. The CDR3 coding sequence is TGCGCCAGCAATGACCAGTGGGCAACTAATGAAAAACTGTTTTTT.

V gene TRBV29-1 combines with J gene TRBJ2-5; D possibly uses TRBD1 or TRBD2 (6 bases each). Trimming stripped 4 bases from V and 5 bases from J, with 14 bases between. Germline loops: CDR1 SQVTM, CDR2 ANQGSEA. The CDR3 loop spans 13 amino acids. This CDR3 reads CSVGVGGKETQYF. CDR3 coding DNA: TGCAGCGTTGGGGTGGGGGGCAAGGAGACCCAGTACTTC. The whole variable domain, filled in from reference TRBV29-1 and TRBJ2-5, reads SAVISQKPSRDICQRGTSLTIQCQVDSQVTMMFWYRQQPGQSLTLIATANQGSEATYESGFVIDKFPISRPNLTFSTLTVSNMSPEDSSIYLCSVGVGGKETQYFGPGTRLLVL.

Concerning this clonotype: A junction end diverges from the germline sequence, so it may reflect a read error. The chain links TRBV2 to TRBJ2-4; 13 bases match TRBD2. The CDR3 totals 15 residues. CDR1 is SNHLY and CDR2 is FYNNEI in the germline V gene. The DNA of the CDR3 is TGTGCCAGCAGTGAACGGACTAGCGGGAGTCACATTCCGTACTTC. Translated, it gives CASSERTSGSHIPYF. Full variable domain (rest looked up from reference TRBV2 and TRBJ2-4): EPEVTQTPSHQVTQMGQEVILRCVPISNHLYFYWYRQILGQKVEFLVSFYNNEISEKSEIFDDQFSVERPDGSNFTLKIRSTKLEDSAMYFCASSERTSGSHIPYFGAGTRLSVL.

About this clonotype: A much larger clone is a single base away; this may be a read error. V gene TRBV20-1 combines with J gene TRBJ2-7; D is uncertain. Germline V gene sequence: CDR1 DFQATT, CDR2 SNEGSKA (reference sequence). The CDR3 extends over 13 amino acids. CDR3 bases: TGCATTGCTAGTCATAAGGCTTCCTACGAGCAGTACTTC. Translation: CIASHKASYEQYF.

This clonotype was picked up many times. This sequence joins TRBV11-2 and TRBJ1-6; the match to TRBD1 covers 8 bases. The CDR3 is made up of 17 amino acids. Germline-derived CDR1 and CDR2 are SGHAT and FQNNGV. V shed 0 bases, J shed 6 bases, and the junction held 7 bases outside the gene matches. The CDR3 DNA reads as TGTGCCAGCAGCTTAGATAGTCAGGGGGCGATTAATTCACCCCTCCACTTT. It is translated as CASSLDSQGAINSPLHF.

As for this clonotype: A junction end diverges from the germline sequence, so it may reflect a read error. The gene calls are TRBV11-1 and TRBJ2-7; unclear D gene. CDR1 and CDR2 from the germline V gene are SGHAT and FQDESV (reference sequence). The length of the CDR3 is 13 residues. CDR3 loop: CASSFPGAYKQYF. The CDR3 nucleotides are TGTGCCAGCAGCTTTCCCGGCGCCTACAAGCAATACTTC.